This is a list of T cell receptor beta chains from one sample in a study of blood T cell repertoires in COVID-19. TCRdb's copy holds only in-frame clones and misses some; the assay was immunoSEQ multiplex PCR. The table records 70,000 to 95,000 clones, roughly 90% of them present only once. Sequences were obtained from peripheral blood. All receptors come from a middle-aged man with COVID-19, enrolled during active disease. Each CDR3 is given with its conserved first and last residue. The D gene is left open where the match is weak. The size of a clone is reported for some rows only, either as once, few or many, or as a class for expanded clones.

v_call	d_call	j_call	clone_size	cdr3_nt	cdr3_aa
TRBV6-1	-	TRBJ1-6	once	TGTGCCAGCAGTGAAACAGGGATTTCACCCCTCCACTTT	CASSETGISPLHF
TRBV18	-	TRBJ2-7	once	TGTGCCAGCTCACCAGGTGGGCAGGTGTACGAGCAGTACTTC	CASSPGGQVYEQYF
TRBV5-5	TRBD1	TRBJ1-3	-	TGTGCCAGCAGATCGGGGGACAGCTCTGGAAACACCATATATTTT	CASRSGDSSGNTIYF
TRBV18	-	TRBJ2-7	-	TGTGCCAGCTCACCACCATCGTTACAGAGCTCCTACGAGCAGTACTTC	CASSPPSLQSSYEQYF
TRBV6-4	TRBD1	TRBJ1-5	once	TGTGCCAGCAGTGGCACCCGGGACAGGGGGTTTAGCAATCAGCCCCAGCATTTT	CASSGTRDRGFSNQPQHF
TRBV2	-	TRBJ1-6	-	TGTGCCAGCAGTGGCCTGAGCTCCTATAATTCACCCCTCCACTTT	CASSGLSSYNSPLHF
TRBV7-9	-	TRBJ1-2	-	TGTGCCAGCAGCTTCCCAGAACCCAACTATGGCTACACCTTC	CASSFPEPNYGYTF
TRBV7-9	TRBD1	TRBJ2-1	-	TGTGCCAGCAGCGGAAACAGGGGTGAGCAGTTCTTC	CASSGNRGEQFF
TRBV30	TRBD1	TRBJ1-4	-	TGTGCCTGGAGTGATGGACAGGGGGCGAGTGAAAAACTGTTTTTT	CAWSDGQGASEKLFF
TRBV6-1	TRBD2	TRBJ2-2	-	TGTGCCAGCAGTGAAAGGGCCCGGGGGGTGAACACCGGGGAGCTGTTTTTT	CASSERARGVNTGELFF
TRBV7-2	TRBD1	TRBJ1-5	-	TGTGCCAGCAGCTTAGAGGGAACAGGGGGGAAGCCCCAGCATTTT	CASSLEGTGGKPQHF
TRBV7-7	-	TRBJ2-7	-	TGTGCTAGCAGCTTGGCGGTCGGCAGCAACTACGAGCAGTACTTC	CASSLAVGSNYEQYF
TRBV3-1/TRBV3-2	TRBD1	TRBJ2-7	-	TGTGCCAGCAGCCAAGCCCCGGGACAGGCCCTGGGGTTCTACGAGCAGTACTTC	CASSQAPGQALGFYEQYF
TRBV3-1/TRBV3-2	-	TRBJ1-1	-	TGTGCCAGCAGCCAAGTCCAGGATATGAACACTGAAGCTTTCTTT	CASSQVQDMNTEAFF
TRBV19	TRBD1	TRBJ2-7	-	TGTGCCAGTACCCTAACCAGGGGGCAAGGCGAGCAGTACTTC	CASTLTRGQGEQYF
TRBV19	-	TRBJ1-2	once	TGTGCCAGTAGTATTCAGACTAACTATGGCTACACCTTC	CASSIQTNYGYTF
TRBV16	TRBD1	TRBJ2-5	-	TGTGCCAGCAGCCACCTGGGACAGGGGGCTAGGGAGACCCAGTACTTC	CASSHLGQGARETQYF
TRBV7-2	-	TRBJ1-3	once	TGTGCCAGCAGCTTGCAGGGTCCCTCTGGAAACACCATATATTTT	CASSLQGPSGNTIYF
TRBV11-2	-	TRBJ2-7	-	TGTGCCAGCAGCTTAGATCTTTACGAGCAGTACTTC	CASSLDLYEQYF
TRBV19	TRBD1	TRBJ2-2	-	TGTGCCAGTAGTCAACAGACAGGGTCCCCCGGGGAGCTGTTTTTT	CASSQQTGSPGELFF
TRBV9	-	TRBJ1-3	-	TGTGCCAGCAGCGTTGGGGGTTTGGGAGGTTCTGGAAACACCATATATTTT	CASSVGGLGGSGNTIYF
TRBV15	TRBD2	TRBJ2-1	-	TGTGCCACCATCAGAAGCGGGGGGACGAACAATGAGCAGTTCTTC	CATIRSGGTNNEQFF
TRBV7-2	-	TRBJ1-2	-	TGTGCCAGCACCGGGGTACGCTATGGCTACACCTTC	CASTGVRYGYTF
TRBV5-1	TRBD2	TRBJ2-1	-	TGCGCCAGCAGCTTCAGCGGGGAATCCTACAATGAGCAGTTCTTC	CASSFSGESYNEQFF
TRBV7-9	-	TRBJ1-2	-	TGTGCCAGCAGCTTAGGAACAGGGCGAGGCTACACCTTC	CASSLGTGRGYTF
TRBV9	-	TRBJ2-5	-	TGTGCCAGCAGCGTACTAGCCCTCTCCCCACAAGAGACCCAGTACTTC	CASSVLALSPQETQYF
TRBV19	-	TRBJ1-1	-	TGTGCCAGTAGCTGGACAGCCAAGAACACTGAAGCTTTCTTT	CASSWTAKNTEAFF
TRBV6-5	TRBD1	TRBJ2-7	-	TGTGCCAGCAAAGTGGACAGGACGTTCTACGAGCAGTACTTC	CASKVDRTFYEQYF
TRBV18	TRBD1	TRBJ1-1	-	TGTGCCAGCTCACCGCGGGACAGGGGGTATGTCACTGAAGCTTTCTTT	CASSPRDRGYVTEAFF
TRBV7-2	-	TRBJ1-2	-	TGTGCCAGCAGCTTAGCAGGTTCAGGGATTAACTATGGCTACACCTTC	CASSLAGSGINYGYTF
TRBV19	-	TRBJ2-3	-	TGTGCCAGTAGTACCCGGGACTCTAGGTATACGCAGTATTTT	CASSTRDSRYTQYF
TRBV27	-	TRBJ1-6	-	TGTGCCAGCAGTTTTCGGGGGACCTATAATTCACCCCTCCACTTT	CASSFRGTYNSPLHF
TRBV2	-	TRBJ2-2	-	TGTGCCAGCAGGCCAGGGACTTCGAACACCGGGGAGCTGTTTTTT	CASRPGTSNTGELFF
TRBV9	-	TRBJ1-2	-	TGTGCCAGCAGCGTAGGATGGGCGAATGGCTACACCTTC	CASSVGWANGYTF
TRBV7-9	-	TRBJ1-6	-	TGTGCCAGCAGCTTAGGGGAGGGTTATTCACCCCTCCACTTT	CASSLGEGYSPLHF
TRBV12-3/TRBV12-4	-	TRBJ1-1	-	TGTGCCAGCAGTTTAGCGCAGGGATTTGAAGCTTTCTTT	CASSLAQGFEAFF
TRBV3-1/TRBV3-2	-	TRBJ1-2	few	TGTGCCAGCAGCCAAGTTGTGCAGGGAAACTACACCTTC	CASSQVVQGNYTF
TRBV4-1	TRBD1	TRBJ1-1	-	TGCGCCAGCAGCCCAGGGACAGGCAGGGGGAACACTGAAGCTTTCTTT	CASSPGTGRGNTEAFF
TRBV24-1	-	TRBJ1-1	-	TGTGCCACCAGTGCGAGCGGCGGATTCACTGAAGCTTTCTTT	CATSASGGFTEAFF
TRBV6-6	TRBD1	TRBJ2-2	-	TGTGCCAGCAGTTACCGACAGGGGAACACCGGGGAGCTGTTTTTT	CASSYRQGNTGELFF
TRBV5-6	TRBD1	TRBJ1-2	-	TGTGCCAGCAGCGTGACAGGGTACGACTATGGCTACACCTTC	CASSVTGYDYGYTF
TRBV18	TRBD1	TRBJ1-2	-	TGTGCCAGCTCACCACTCCCAGGGACAGGGGGCGCGGATGGCTACACCTTC	CASSPLPGTGGADGYTF
TRBV29-1	TRBD2	TRBJ2-5	once	TGCAGCGTTGCCCGGCTAGCGGGGGGCGGCGAGACCCAGTACTTC	CSVARLAGGGETQYF
TRBV30	-	TRBJ2-7	-	TGTGCCTGGAGTCTTCCGGTGTCAGGCCGTCGACCTTCCCGCTACGAGCAGTACTTC	CAWSLPVSGRRPSRYEQYF